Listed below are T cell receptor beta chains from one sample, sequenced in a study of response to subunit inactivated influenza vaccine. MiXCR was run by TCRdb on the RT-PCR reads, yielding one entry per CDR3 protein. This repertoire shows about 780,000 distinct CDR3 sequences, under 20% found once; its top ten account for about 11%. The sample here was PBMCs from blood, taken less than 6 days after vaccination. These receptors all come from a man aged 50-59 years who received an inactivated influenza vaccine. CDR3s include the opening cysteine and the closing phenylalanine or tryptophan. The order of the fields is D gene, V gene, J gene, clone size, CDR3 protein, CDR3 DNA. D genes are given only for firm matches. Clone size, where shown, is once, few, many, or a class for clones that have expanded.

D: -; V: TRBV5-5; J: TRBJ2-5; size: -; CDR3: CASSLEHIPRETQYF; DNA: TGTGCCAGCAGCTTGGAACACATCCCGAGGGAGACCCAGTACTTC
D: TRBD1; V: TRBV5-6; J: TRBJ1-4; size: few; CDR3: CASSLYRGSEKLFF; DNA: TGTGCCAGCAGCTTGTACAGGGGAAGTGAAAAACTGTTTTTT
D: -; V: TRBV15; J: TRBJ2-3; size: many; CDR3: CATSRDLGDTQYF; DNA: TGTGCCACCAGCAGAGATCTGGGAGATACGCAGTATTTT
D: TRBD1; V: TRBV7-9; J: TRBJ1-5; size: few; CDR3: CASTGSGTDSNQPQHF; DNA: TGTGCCAGCACCGGATCCGGGACAGATAGCAATCAGCCCCAGCATTTT
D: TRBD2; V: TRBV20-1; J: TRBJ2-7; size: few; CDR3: CSARTSAPYEQYF; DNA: TGCAGTGCCAGGACTAGCGCACCCTACGAGCAGTACTTC
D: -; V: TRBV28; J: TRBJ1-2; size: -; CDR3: CASSFTPTDRGGYTF; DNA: TGTGCCAGCAGTTTTACGCCGACGGATCGAGGGGGCTACACCTTC
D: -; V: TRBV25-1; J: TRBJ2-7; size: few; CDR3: CASSEGGHYEQYF; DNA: TGTGCCAGCAGTGAAGGGGGACACTACGAGCAGTACTTC
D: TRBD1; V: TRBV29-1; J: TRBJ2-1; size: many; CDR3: CSVLGTGREQFF; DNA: TGCAGCGTTCTCGGGACAGGCCGTGAGCAGTTCTTC
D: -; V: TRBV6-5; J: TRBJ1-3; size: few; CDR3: CASSYSTTLGKGVGNTIYF; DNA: TGTGCCAGCAGTTACTCTACGACCCTAGGGAAGGGAGTTGGAAACACCATATATTTT
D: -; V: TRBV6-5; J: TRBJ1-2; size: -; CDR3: CASSLDSTAVRGYTF; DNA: TGTGCCAGCAGTTTAGATTCGACCGCAGTCCGTGGCTACACCTTC
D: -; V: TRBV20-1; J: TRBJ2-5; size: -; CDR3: CSAPGTPQETQYF; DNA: TGCAGTGCTCCCGGGACACCACAAGAGACCCAGTACTTC
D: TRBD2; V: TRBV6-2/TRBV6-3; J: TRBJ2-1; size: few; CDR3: CASSSLAATYEQFF; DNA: TGTGCCAGCAGTTCACTAGCGGCTACATATGAGCAGTTCTTC
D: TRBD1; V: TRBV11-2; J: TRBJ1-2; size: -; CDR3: CVSSPIRDRGRRRYGYTF; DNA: TGTGTCAGCAGCCCAATCCGGGACAGGGGGCGCAGGAGATATGGCTACACCTTC
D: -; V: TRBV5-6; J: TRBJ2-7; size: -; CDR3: CASSPWGRSYEQYF; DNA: TGTGCCAGCTCACCGTGGGGCAGATCCTACGAGCAGTACTTC
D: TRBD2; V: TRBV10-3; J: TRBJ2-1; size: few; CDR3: CAISAGLAGYNEQFF; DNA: TGTGCCATCAGTGCAGGACTAGCGGGGTACAATGAGCAGTTCTTC
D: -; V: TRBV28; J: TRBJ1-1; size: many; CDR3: CASRTAAGEAFF; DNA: TGTGCCAGCAGGACGGCAGCTGGTGAAGCTTTCTTT
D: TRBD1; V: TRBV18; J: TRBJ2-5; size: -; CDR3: CASSLNDRVVAETQYF; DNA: TGTGCCAGCTCACTCAACGACAGGGTGGTAGCAGAGACCCAGTACTTC
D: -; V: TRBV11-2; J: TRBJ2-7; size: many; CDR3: CASSLGTELYEQYF; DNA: TGTGCCAGCAGCTTAGGGACAGAGCTCTACGAGCAGTACTTC
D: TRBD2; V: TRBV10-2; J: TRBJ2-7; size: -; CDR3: CASRGTSLPEQYF; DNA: TGCGCCAGCCGCGGGACTAGTCTTCCCGAGCAGTACTTC
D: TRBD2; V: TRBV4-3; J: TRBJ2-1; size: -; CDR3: CASSGGSPYNEQFF; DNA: TGCGCCAGCAGCGGCGGGAGCCCATACAATGAGCAGTTCTTC
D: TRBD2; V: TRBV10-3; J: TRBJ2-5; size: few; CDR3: CAIKGSGVETQYF; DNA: TGTGCCATCAAAGGTAGCGGGGTCGAGACCCAGTACTTC
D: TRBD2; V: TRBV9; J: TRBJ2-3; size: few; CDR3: CASSNRLAPGDTQYF; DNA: TGTGCCAGCAGCAACAGACTAGCGCCTGGGGATACGCAGTATTTT
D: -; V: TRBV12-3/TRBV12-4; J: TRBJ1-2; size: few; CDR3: CASLSVYGYTF; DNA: TGTGCCAGCCTTTCAGTGTATGGCTACACCTTC
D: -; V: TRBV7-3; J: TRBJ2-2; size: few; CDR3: CASSANWGNTGELFF; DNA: TGTGCCAGCAGCGCGAATTGGGGGAACACCGGGGAGCTGTTTTTT
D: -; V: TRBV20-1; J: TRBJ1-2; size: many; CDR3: CSARATTGPFYGYTF; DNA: TGCAGTGCTAGAGCGACCACGGGCCCCTTCTATGGCTACACCTTC
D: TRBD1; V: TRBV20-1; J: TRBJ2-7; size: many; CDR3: CSAKGQGRGEQYF; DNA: TGCAGTGCTAAGGGACAGGGCAGAGGCGAGCAGTACTTC
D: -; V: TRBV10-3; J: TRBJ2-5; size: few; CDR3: CAISESRGMETQYF; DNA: TGTGCCATCAGTGAGTCACGGGGGATGGAGACCCAGTACTTC
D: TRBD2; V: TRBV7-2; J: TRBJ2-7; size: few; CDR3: CASSSETGGPSSYEQYF; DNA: TGTGCCAGCAGCTCCGAGACGGGAGGCCCGAGCTCCTACGAGCAGTACTTC
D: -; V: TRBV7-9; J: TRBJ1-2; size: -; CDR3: CASSLGRAQNYGYTF; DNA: TGTGCCAGCAGCTTAGGGAGGGCCCAAAACTATGGCTACACCTTC
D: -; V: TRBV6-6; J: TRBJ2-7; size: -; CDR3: CASSSNSLGQYF; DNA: TGTGCCAGCAGCTCCAACTCCTTGGGGCAGTACTTC
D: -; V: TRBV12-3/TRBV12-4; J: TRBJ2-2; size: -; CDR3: CASSYLAGAGGELFF; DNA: TGTGCCAGCAGCTATCTGGCGGGGGCGGGCGGGGAGCTGTTTTTT
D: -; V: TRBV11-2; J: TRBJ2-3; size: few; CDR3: CASSLQIPSTDTQYF; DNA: TGTGCCAGCAGCTTACAGATTCCTAGCACAGATACGCAGTATTTT
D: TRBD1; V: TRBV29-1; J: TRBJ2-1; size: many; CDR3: CSVGGQSSYNEQFF; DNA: TGCAGCGTTGGGGGACAGAGCTCCTACAATGAGCAGTTCTTC
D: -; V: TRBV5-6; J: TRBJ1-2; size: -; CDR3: CASSLAGYNYGYTF; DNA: TGTGCCAGCAGCTTGGCGGGCTACAACTATGGCTACACCTTC
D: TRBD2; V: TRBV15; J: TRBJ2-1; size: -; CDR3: CATSSSSGRAGNEQFF; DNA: TGTGCCACCAGCAGCTCTAGCGGGAGGGCGGGCAATGAGCAGTTCTTC
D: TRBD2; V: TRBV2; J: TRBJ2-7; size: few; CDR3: CASRSGLRLEQYF; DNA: TGTGCCAGCAGGTCGGGACTAAGACTCGAGCAGTACTTC
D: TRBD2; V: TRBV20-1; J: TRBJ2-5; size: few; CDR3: CSAGAASGVRETQYF; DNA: TGCAGTGCTGGGGCAGCTAGCGGGGTTAGGGAGACCCAGTACTTC
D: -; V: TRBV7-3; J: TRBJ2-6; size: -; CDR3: CASSRRMGVNSGANVLTF; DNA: TGTGCCAGCAGCCGTAGGATGGGTGTAAACTCTGGGGCCAACGTCCTGACTTTC
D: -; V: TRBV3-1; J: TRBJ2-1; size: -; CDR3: CASSPRAPNEQFF; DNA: TGTGCCAGCAGCCCCCGGGCTCCCAATGAGCAGTTCTTC
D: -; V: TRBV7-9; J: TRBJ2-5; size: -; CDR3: CASSLGPNSETQYF; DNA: TGTGCCAGCAGCTTGGGCCCTAACTCGGAGACCCAGTACTTC
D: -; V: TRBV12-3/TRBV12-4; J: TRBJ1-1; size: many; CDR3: CASSFTEAFF; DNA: TGTGCCAGCAGTTTTACTGAAGCTTTCTTT
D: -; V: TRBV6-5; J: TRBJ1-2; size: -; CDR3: CASNSGGRDGYTF; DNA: TGTGCCAGCAATTCCGGGGGCAGGGATGGCTACACCTTC
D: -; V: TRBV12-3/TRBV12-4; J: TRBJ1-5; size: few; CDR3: CASSFGQQNQPQHF; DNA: TGTGCCAGCAGTTTCGGGCAGCAGAATCAGCCCCAGCATTTT
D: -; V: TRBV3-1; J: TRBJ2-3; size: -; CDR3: CASSQDLGATTDTQYF; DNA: TGTGCCAGCAGCCAAGATCTGGGGGCGACGACAGATACGCAGTATTTT
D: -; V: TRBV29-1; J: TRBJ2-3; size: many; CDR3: CSVEQTVTDTQYF; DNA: TGCAGCGTTGAGCAGACAGTCACAGATACGCAGTATTTT
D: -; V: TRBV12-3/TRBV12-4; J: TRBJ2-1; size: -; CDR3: CASSTKTASSYNEQFF; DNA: TGTGCCAGCAGTACAAAGACAGCGAGCTCCTACAATGAGCAGTTCTTC
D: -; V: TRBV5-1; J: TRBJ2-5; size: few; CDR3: CASSWTNQETQYF; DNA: TGCGCCAGCAGCTGGACAAACCAAGAGACCCAGTACTTC
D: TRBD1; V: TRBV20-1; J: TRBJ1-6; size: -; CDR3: CSARMGQGNSPLHF; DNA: TGCAGTGCTAGGATGGGACAGGGTAATTCACCCCTCCACTTT
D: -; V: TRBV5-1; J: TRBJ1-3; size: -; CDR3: CASSLYSPLSGNTIYF; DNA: TGCGCCAGCAGCTTGTACAGCCCGCTCTCTGGAAACACCATATATTTT
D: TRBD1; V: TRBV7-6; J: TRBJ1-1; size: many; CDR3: CASSFGQGETEAFF; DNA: TGTGCCAGCAGTTTTGGACAGGGGGAAACTGAAGCTTTCTTT
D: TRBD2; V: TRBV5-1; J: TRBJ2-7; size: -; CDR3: CASSFHREGPYEQYF; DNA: TGCGCCAGCAGCTTTCACCGGGAGGGGCCCTACGAGCAGTACTTC
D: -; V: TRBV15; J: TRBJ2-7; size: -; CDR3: CATSPRFGQSYEQYF; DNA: TGTGCCACCAGCCCCCGCTTTGGACAGTCCTACGAGCAGTACTTC
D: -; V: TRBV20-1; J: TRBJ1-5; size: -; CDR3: CSARGPGVPNQPQHF; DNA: TGCAGTGCTAGAGGACCGGGGGTCCCCAATCAGCCCCAGCATTTT